Listed below are T cell receptor beta chains from one sample, sequenced in a study of CD8+CD57+ T cells in acquired aplastic anemia. Via MiXCR, TCRdb re-called the reads, giving one row per CDR3 protein. The repertoire holds roughly 170,000 distinct CDR3 sequences, with 45% to 60% as singletons. The specimen sequenced was sorted CD4+, CD8+, or CD8+CD57+ T cells (not recorded which) from PBMCs. The receptors stem from a human donor with aplastic anemia. CDR3s include the opening cysteine and the closing phenylalanine or tryptophan. The order of the fields is CDR3 protein, CDR3 DNA, clone size, V gene, D gene, J gene. A D gene is named only where the DNA matches it firmly. Clone size, where shown, is once, few, many, or a class for clones that have expanded.

CDR3: CAISVGSSGNTIYF; DNA: TGTGCCATCAGTGTCGGGAGCTCTGGAAACACCATATATTTT; size: .; V: TRBV10-3; D: .; J: TRBJ1-3
CDR3: CASLKLAGVSSYEQYF; DNA: TGTGCCAGCCTAAAGCTAGCGGGGGTAAGCTCCTACGAGCAGTACTTC; size: many; V: TRBV13; D: TRBD2; J: TRBJ2-7
CDR3: CATSRQARRAFF; DNA: TGTGCCACCTCACGGCAGGCGAGAAGAGCTTTCTTT; size: many; V: TRBV6-1; D: .; J: TRBJ1-1
CDR3: CASSQGSDSNYGYTF; DNA: TGTGCCAGCAGCCAGGGATCTGACAGCAACTATGGCTACACCTTC; size: .; V: TRBV3-1; D: .; J: TRBJ1-2
CDR3: CSSFLGSGAYERYF; DNA: TGCAGCAGTTTTTTAGGGTCAGGGGCCTACGAGCGGTACTTC; size: .; V: TRBV29-1; D: .; J: TRBJ2-7
CDR3: CASSESYLSYNEQFF; DNA: TGCGCCAGCAGTGAGTCGTACTTATCCTACAATGAGCAGTTCTTC; size: .; V: TRBV10-2; D: .; J: TRBJ2-1
CDR3: CASSLGDRGISPLHF; DNA: TGTGCCAGCAGCTTGGGGGACAGGGGGATTTCGCCCCTCCACTTT; size: .; V: TRBV25-1; D: TRBD1; J: TRBJ1-6
CDR3: CASSFWEEDTEAFF; DNA: TGTGCCAGCAGCTTTTGGGAGGAGGACACTGAAGCTTTCTTT; size: many; V: TRBV7-9; D: .; J: TRBJ1-1
CDR3: CAITAGTGVRDTQYF; DNA: TGTGCCATCACCGCCGGGACAGGGGTGCGTGATACGCAGTATTTT; size: .; V: TRBV10-3; D: TRBD1; J: TRBJ2-3
CDR3: CSAYNTGLNQPQHF; DNA: TGCAGTGCCTATAATACAGGACTCAATCAGCCCCAGCATTTT; size: many; V: TRBV20-1; D: .; J: TRBJ1-5
CDR3: CSARDDSLFYGYTF; DNA: TGCAGTGCTAGAGATGACAGTCTCTTCTATGGCTACACCTTC; size: .; V: TRBV20-1; D: .; J: TRBJ1-2
CDR3: CAWIKTGGSGETQYF; DNA: TGTGCCTGGATTAAGACAGGGGGCTCGGGGGAGACCCAGTACTTC; size: .; V: TRBV30; D: TRBD1; J: TRBJ2-5
CDR3: CSAPWASGGEQYF; DNA: TGCAGTGCTCCTTGGGCTAGCGGTGGGGAGCAGTACTTC; size: .; V: TRBV20-1; D: TRBD2; J: TRBJ2-7
CDR3: CASSIVASSGQPQHF; DNA: TGTGCCAGTAGTATAGTCGCCAGCTCGGGACAGCCCCAGCATTTT; size: .; V: TRBV19; D: .; J: TRBJ1-5
CDR3: CASSESSGRANTDTQYF; DNA: TGCGCCAGCAGTGAGTCTAGCGGGAGGGCCAATACAGATACGCAGTATTTT; size: .; V: TRBV10-1; D: TRBD2; J: TRBJ2-3
CDR3: CASSFRDRGHSGTGELFF; DNA: TGTGCCAGCAGCTTCCGGGACAGGGGGCATTCGGGCACCGGGGAGCTGTTTTTT; size: many; V: TRBV7-6; D: TRBD1; J: TRBJ2-2
CDR3: CASSRIGTSTGELSF; DNA: TGTGCCAGCAGCCGGATTGGGACTAGCACCGGGGAGCTGTCTTTT; size: .; V: TRBV7-2; D: TRBD2; J: TRBJ2-2
CDR3: CASSEPGQGPVGEQFF; DNA: TGTGCCAGCAGTGAACCGGGACAGGGGCCGGTGGGTGAGCAGTTCTTC; size: .; V: TRBV2; D: TRBD1; J: TRBJ2-1
CDR3: CATSREVGTQYF; DNA: TGTGCCACCAGCAGAGAAGTAGGTACGCAGTATTTT; size: .; V: TRBV15; D: .; J: TRBJ2-3
CDR3: CASSFGVNEKLFF; DNA: TGCGCCAGCAGCTTCGGGGTCAATGAAAAACTGTTTTTT; size: many; V: TRBV5-1; D: .; J: TRBJ1-4
CDR3: CATSRSRSERYF; DNA: TGTGCCACCAGCAGATCCAGGAGCGAGCGGTACTTC; size: .; V: TRBV15; D: .; J: TRBJ2-7
CDR3: CASSPQGNGYTF; DNA: TGTGCCAGCAGCCCGCAGGGGAATGGCTACACCTTC; size: .; V: TRBV19; D: .; J: TRBJ1-2
CDR3: CAIKEGDGTEAFF; DNA: TGTGCCATCAAAGAGGGGGATGGCACTGAAGCTTTCTTT; size: .; V: TRBV10-3; D: .; J: TRBJ1-1
CDR3: CASSGGESGNTIYF; DNA: TGTGCCAGCAGTGGAGGGGAATCTGGAAACACCATATATTTT; size: many; V: TRBV2; D: .; J: TRBJ1-3
CDR3: CATAPQGTATDTQYF; DNA: TGTGCCACCGCCCCCCAGGGGACGGCTACGGATACGCAGTATTTT; size: .; V: TRBV24-1; D: .; J: TRBJ2-3
CDR3: CASSGGAAGELFF; DNA: TGTGCCAGCAGCGGGGGTGCCGCCGGGGAGCTGTTTTTT; size: few; V: TRBV7-8; D: .; J: TRBJ2-2
CDR3: CSARGTARNEQFF; DNA: TGCAGTGCTAGGGGGACGGCCCGCAATGAGCAGTTCTTC; size: .; V: TRBV20-1; D: .; J: TRBJ2-1
CDR3: CAISGGTSGGYEQYF; DNA: TGTGCCATCAGTGGAGGGACTAGCGGGGGTTACGAGCAGTACTTC; size: .; V: TRBV10-3; D: TRBD2; J: TRBJ2-7
CDR3: CASSELTSGAYEQYF; DNA: TGTGCCAGCAGTGAGTTGACTAGCGGGGCCTACGAGCAGTACTTC; size: .; V: TRBV2; D: TRBD2; J: TRBJ2-7
CDR3: CASGLTTGQGMNTEAFF; DNA: TGTGCTAGTGGTTTGACTACGGGACAGGGTATGAACACTGAAGCTTTCTTT; size: few; V: TRBV12-5; D: TRBD1; J: TRBJ1-1
CDR3: CASSIRGAGNTIYF; DNA: TGTGCCAGTAGTATAAGGGGGGCGGGAAACACCATATATTTT; size: .; V: TRBV19; D: .; J: TRBJ1-3
CDR3: CAISARTGGTEAFF; DNA: TGTGCCATCAGTGCCCGGACAGGGGGGACTGAAGCTTTCTTT; size: .; V: TRBV10-3; D: TRBD1; J: TRBJ1-1
CDR3: CASSLGGQTGAAFSEAFF; DNA: TGTGCCAGCAGCCTAGGGGGTCAAACAGGGGCCGCATTTTCTGAAGCTTTCTTT; size: few; V: TRBV13; D: TRBD1; J: TRBJ1-1
CDR3: CATSRDSRQGHTAGYTF; DNA: TGTGCCACCAGCAGAGATTCGAGACAGGGCCACACGGCTGGCTACACCTTC; size: once; V: TRBV15; D: TRBD1; J: TRBJ1-2
CDR3: CASSVAMQGEYEQYF; DNA: TGTGCCAGCAGCGTAGCGATGCAGGGAGAGTACGAGCAGTACTTC; size: .; V: TRBV9; D: .; J: TRBJ2-7
CDR3: CASKDSETGELFF; DNA: TGTGCCAGCAAGGACAGTGAGACCGGGGAGCTGTTTTTT; size: .; V: TRBV6-1; D: .; J: TRBJ2-2
CDR3: CASRASGSHNEQFF; DNA: TGTGCCAGCAGAGCTAGCGGGAGTCACAATGAGCAGTTCTTC; size: .; V: TRBV25-1; D: TRBD2; J: TRBJ2-1
CDR3: CASGWGISNQPQHF; DNA: TGTGCTAGTGGTTGGGGAATTAGCAATCAGCCCCAGCATTTT; size: few; V: TRBV12-5; D: .; J: TRBJ1-5
CDR3: CASSPGSLEAFF; DNA: TGTGCCAGCAGCCCGGGGTCGCTTGAAGCTTTCTTT; size: .; V: TRBV7-9; D: .; J: TRBJ1-1
CDR3: CASSLGRRGEQYF; DNA: TGTGCCAGCAGTTTAGGCAGGAGAGGGGAGCAGTACTTC; size: many; V: TRBV27; D: .; J: TRBJ2-7
CDR3: CASSLSGGAAGELFF; DNA: TGTGCCAGCAGCCTTAGCGGGGGGGCCGCCGGGGAGCTGTTTTTT; size: .; V: TRBV7-9; D: TRBD2; J: TRBJ2-2
CDR3: CSVDGAGGRRNEQFF; DNA: TGCAGCGTTGACGGAGCGGGGGGGCGGCGGAATGAGCAGTTCTTC; size: .; V: TRBV29-1; D: TRBD2; J: TRBJ2-1
CDR3: CASSQDPPGGTIF; DNA: TGTGCCAGCAGCCAAGACCCCCCCGGGGGGACCATCTTC; size: few; V: TRBV3-1; D: TRBD2; J: TRBJ2-1
CDR3: CSVATSGGGNEQFF; DNA: TGCAGCGTTGCTACTAGCGGGGGGGGCAATGAGCAGTTCTTC; size: .; V: TRBV29-1; D: TRBD2; J: TRBJ2-1
CDR3: CAVAGSIAGRENEQFF; DNA: TGTGCCGTCGCAGGGTCAATAGCGGGGAGGGAAAATGAGCAGTTCTTC; size: .; V: TRBV25-1; D: TRBD2; J: TRBJ2-1
CDR3: CSARDWGGTSTDTQYF; DNA: TGCAGTGCTAGAGATTGGGGGGGAACTAGCACAGATACGCAGTATTTT; size: many; V: TRBV20-1; D: TRBD2; J: TRBJ2-3
CDR3: CSGSGNLKTQYF; DNA: TGCAGTGGCAGCGGGAACCTTAAGACCCAGTACTTC; size: few; V: TRBV20-1; D: TRBD2; J: TRBJ2-5
CDR3: CSVDPGQGKEKLLF; DNA: TGCAGCGTCGACCCGGGACAGGGGAAGGAAAAACTGCTTTTT; size: .; V: TRBV29-1; D: TRBD1; J: TRBJ1-4
CDR3: CASSRSRTSGYQETQYF; DNA: TGTGCCAGCAGCAGATCTAGGACTAGCGGTTATCAAGAGACCCAGTACTTC; size: .; V: TRBV5-4; D: TRBD2; J: TRBJ2-5
CDR3: CASSFRHDTQYF; DNA: TGTGCCAGCAGTTTCCGACATGATACGCAGTATTTT; size: many; V: TRBV6-6; D: .; J: TRBJ2-3
CDR3: CASSQGASTEAFF; DNA: TGTGCCAGCAGTCAGGGGGCGAGCACTGAAGCTTTCTTT; size: .; V: TRBV12-3/TRBV12-4; D: TRBD1; J: TRBJ1-1
CDR3: CASSLYTTTNEKLFF; DNA: TGTGCCAGCAGCCTTTACACCACAACTAATGAAAAACTGTTTTTT; size: .; V: TRBV11-2; D: .; J: TRBJ1-4
CDR3: CSARAAQGRSYTF; DNA: TGCAGTGCCAGAGCAGCCCAAGGCCGAAGCTACACCTTC; size: .; V: TRBV20-1; D: .; J: TRBJ1-2